This TCR beta chain was recorded in a study of tumor-infiltrating lymphocytes in oesophageal squamous cell carcinoma. A single record per CDR3 protein comes from TCRdb applying MiXCR to the PCR reads. This table holds tens of thousands of distinct CDR3 sequences, about two fifths found once. There are 15 residues in the CDR3. Germline assignment: CDR1 SGHVS and CDR2 FNYEAQ. V gene TRBV7-6 combines with J gene TRBJ2-1; a weak D match, TRBD1 (6 bases). Gene TRBJ2-5 matches the end of the DNA better, so the J call may be wrong. The receptor was isolated from a male donor with esophageal squamous cell carcinoma. The material sequenced was esophageal tumor tissue. This chain's CDR3 is CASSLVTTGQETQYF. The CDR3 region has the DNA TGTGCCAGCAGCTTAGTTACGACAGGCCAAGAGACCCAGTACTTC.